The 18 T cell receptor beta chains given below trace back to one sample, sequenced in a study of CD8 T cells in Susac syndrome. cDNA came from about 0.5 to 1 ug RNA primed by random hexamers. TCRdb itself ran the immunoSEQ multiplex PCR reads through MiXCR, one entry per CDR3 protein. Of some 120,000 distinct CDR3 sequences in the sample, about 95% are singletons; the top ten hold more than 0.09%. Sequencing input: CD4+ T cells from PBMCs. The source is a human donor in good health.

This clonotype appeared a few times. This rearrangement joins TRBV29-1 to TRBJ2-2; D call uncertain. From germline, CDR1 is SQVTM and CDR2 ANQGSEA. CDR3 length: 13 amino acids. Trimming left V 5 bases short and J 2 bases short, with 9 bases between. The DNA of the CDR3 is TGCAGCGTTAGATACAGTAACACCGGGGAGCTGTTTTTT. It codes for CSVRYSNTGELFF.

This chain links TRBV29-1 with TRBJ1-3; tentatively, D is TRBD1 (5 bases). V gave up 4 bases and J gave up 0 bases, with 10 bases separating them. CDR1 and CDR2 from the germline V gene are SQVTM and ANQGSEA. CDR3 size: 14 residues. DNA for the CDR3: TGCAGCGTTGGGGCAGGGAGCTCTGGAAACACCATATATTTT. Translation gives CSVGAGSSGNTIYF.

The chain has TRBV6-6 and TRBJ1-1; D is perhaps TRBD1 (5 bases). This CDR3 is 14 amino acids long. Germline V lookup: CDR1 MNHNY, CDR2 SVGAGI (reference sequence). V gave up 6 bases and J gave up 3 bases, with 14 bases separating them. CDR3 nucleotide sequence: TGTGCCAGCAGGTTCGGGACGTCGGACACTGAAGCTTTCTTT. It codes for CASRFGTSDTEAFF.

The chain recombines TRBV28 with TRBJ2-1, with a tentative D call TRBD2 (6 bases). Trimming took off 6 bases at V and 7 bases at J, with 13 bases between the two ends. Germline assignment: CDR1 MDHEN and CDR2 SYDVKM. The CDR3 has 13 residues. CDR3 in amino acids: CASSIGGENEQFF. For the CDR3, the DNA is TGTGCCAGCAGCATCGGGGGAGAGAATGAGCAGTTCTTC.

This clonotype has a single count. The rearrangement links TRBV2 to TRBJ1-5; a weak D match, TRBD1 (5 bases). This CDR3 region has 13 residues. Trimming pared 7 bases from V and 6 bases from J, leaving 13 bases between. Germline assignment: CDR1 SNHLY and CDR2 FYNNEI. The CDR3: CASKRLGVQPQHF. Written as DNA, the CDR3 is TGTGCCAGCAAGAGACTGGGGGTTCAGCCCCAGCATTTT.

V gene TRBV6-5 combines with J gene TRBJ2-2; D uncertain. Deletions cut 6 bases from V and 7 bases from J, with 9 bases between. This CDR3 comprises 12 residues. Germline values: CDR1 MNHEY, CDR2 SVGAGI. CDR3 in amino acids: CASSLKGGELFF. The CDR3 bases are TGTGCCAGCAGCCTCAAAGGCGGGGAGCTGTTTTTT.

The chain links TRBV3-1 to TRBJ2-7; possible D gene TRBD1, 6 bases. Germline CDR1 LGHDT, CDR2 YNNKEL (reference sequence). This CDR3 is 17 amino acids long. Trimming took off 0 bases at V and 6 bases at J, with 21 bases between the two ends. The CDR3: CASSQDLPSGGRGEQYF. The CDR3 DNA sequence: TGTGCCAGCAGCCAAGATCTTCCCAGTGGGGGCAGAGGCGAGCAGTACTTC.

The V gene is TRBV5-1, the J gene TRBJ2-7; TRBD2 matches at 7 bases. V trimming: 0 bases; J trimming: 6 bases; junction bases outside the gene matches: 3. Germline lookup yields CDR1 SGHRS and CDR2 YFSETQ. The CDR3 loop spans 13 amino acids. The CDR3 spells CASSLEGGSEQYF. The CDR3 bases are TGCGCCAGCAGCTTGGAGGGAGGGAGCGAGCAGTACTTC.

The chain has TRBV11-1 and TRBJ2-7; tentatively, D is TRBD1 (6 bases). Trimming took 2 bases from V and 6 from J, leaving 20 bases between them. The CDR3 is 16 residues long. Germline V gives CDR1 SGHAT, CDR2 FQDESV (reference sequence). As DNA, the CDR3 is TGTGCCAGCAGCTTAAGACGGGACATCAGATCTACCGAGCAGTACTTC. It specifies CASSLRRDIRSTEQYF.

The chain links TRBV28 to TRBJ2-3; D is perhaps TRBD1 (6 bases). The germline V and J ends were trimmed by 8 bases and 0 bases, with 9 bases remaining between them. The CDR3 loop spans 13 amino acids. Germline V gene lookup returns CDR1 MDHEN and CDR2 SYDVKM. The CDR3 sequence: CASGGGSTDTQYF. The CDR3 DNA is TGTGCCAGCGGGGGCGGGAGCACAGATACGCAGTATTTT. The complete variable domain, with remaining parts taken from reference TRBV28 and TRBJ2-3, reads DVKVTQSSRYLVKRTGEKVFLECVQDMDHENMFWYRQDPGLGLRLIYFSYDVKMKEKGDIPEGYSVSREKKERFSLILESASTNQTSMYLCASGGGSTDTQYFGPGTRLTVL.

This clonotype was picked up one time. The chain recombines TRBV23-1 with TRBJ2-7; 7 bases line up with TRBD1. TRBV23-1 counts as an open reading frame of uncertain function. Unmatched junction bases numbered 13, after V lost 1 base and J lost 4 bases. The CDR3 loop spans 17 amino acids. For the CDR3, the DNA is TGCGCCAGCAGTCAATTCCCGAGACAGGGAAGTTGTTACGAGCAGTACTTC. Translated: CASSQFPRQGSCYEQYF.

The chain is built from TRBV28 and TRBJ1-1; D is ambiguous. The length of the CDR3 is 13 residues. Germline loops: CDR1 MDHEN, CDR2 SYDVKM. The V and J ends lost 6 bases and 0 bases respectively, with 8 bases between them. DNA of the CDR3: TGTGCCAGCAGGGACTCGATGAACACTGAAGCTTTCTTT. Translation: CASRDSMNTEAFF.

This chain joins TRBV29-1 and TRBJ2-1; 10 nucleotides match TRBD2. J gave up 3 bases and V 6 bases, and 8 bases lay outside the gene matches. The CDR3 totals 15 residues. Germline lookup yields CDR1 SQVTM and CDR2 ANQGSEA. CDR3 sequence (DNA): TGCAGCGTGAACCTTAGCGGGAGGTTCTACAATGAGCAGTTCTTC. This encodes CSVNLSGRFYNEQFF.

The genes are TRBV27 and TRBJ2-7; no firm D call. V shed 7 bases and J shed 5 bases, with 9 bases lying between them. Germline CDR1 MNHEY, CDR2 SMNVEV (reference sequence). The CDR3 loop spans 11 amino acids. The DNA of the CDR3 is TGTGCCAGCAAAAGGGTCCACGAGCAGTACTTC. Amino acid sequence: CASKRVHEQYF.

The V and J genes are TRBV5-6 and TRBJ2-7, with D unresolved. With 4 bases removed from V and 0 bases from J, the gap between germline ends came to 14 bases. From germline, CDR1 is SGHDT and CDR2 YYEEEE. The CDR3 has 15 residues. For the CDR3, the DNA is TGTGCCAGCAGCCCTGCTCGAATGCACTCCTACGAGCAGTACTTC. This encodes CASSPARMHSYEQYF.

Turning to this clonotype: One junction end disagrees with the germline gene, perhaps due to a read error. This chain links TRBV20-1 with TRBJ2-7, with 8 bases identical to TRBD2. The CDR3 is 9 residues long. Germline-derived CDR1 and CDR2 are DFQATT and SNEGSKA (reference sequence). CDR3 amino acids: CSAGTRQDF. In DNA, the CDR3 is TGCAGTGCCGGGACTAGGCAGGACTTC.

This clonotype appeared once. The J gene is TRBJ1-5, the V gene TRBV19, with D tentatively TRBD1 (6 bases). The ends were cut back, 4 bases at V and 0 bases at J, with 10 bases in the middle. Germline CDR1 reads LNHDA; CDR2 reads SQIVND (reference sequence). The CDR3 contains 15 residues. The CDR3 DNA reads TGTGCCAGTAGTACCAGGGGATATAGCAATCAGCCCCAGCATTTT. Translated, it gives CASSTRGYSNQPQHF.

This clonotype was seen only once. The chain is built from TRBV11-2 and TRBJ2-1, with D perhaps matching TRBD1 or TRBD2 (5 bases each). This CDR3 comprises 15 residues. V lost 5 bases, J lost 7 bases, and 18 bases lay in between. Germline-derived CDR1 and CDR2 are SGHAT and FQNNGV. CDR3 nucleotides: TGTGCCAGCAGCGACCCCGCCCGGGACGTAAATGAGCAGTTCTTC. It encodes CASSDPARDVNEQFF.